Listed here are 8 T cell receptor beta chains from one sample, sequenced in a study of blood T cells in healthy people across ages. The second PCR ran roughly 6 to 11 cycles with a sample-barcoded 5' primer and J-beta primers. TCRdb itself ran the 5' RACE reads through MiXCR, one entry per CDR3 protein. The top ten hold 20% to 25% of the sample, which has 730,000 or so distinct CDR3 sequences, around 46% seen once. Material: blood. Every receptor here comes from a woman aged 60-70 years in good health.

The V gene is TRBV9, the J gene TRBJ2-1; D gene ambiguous. The CDR3 consists of 13 residues. Germline assignment: CDR1 SGDLS and CDR2 YYNGEE. The V end was cut by 3 bases, the J end by 7 bases, with 11 bases between. The CDR3 loop is CASSALGGNEQFF. In nucleotides, the CDR3 is TGTGCCAGCAGCGCTCTGGGCGGTAATGAGCAGTTCTTC.

This chain uses TRBV10-2 with TRBJ2-3, with D uncertain. CDR1 and CDR2 from the germline V gene are WSHSY and SAAADI. The V gene lost 4 bases and the J gene lost 2 bases, with 10 bases spanning the gap. CDR3 length: 14 amino acids. The DNA of the CDR3 is TGCGCCAGCAGTGGTCAGATCAACACAGATACGCAGTATTTT. Translating gives CASSGQINTDTQYF.

This rearrangement joins TRBV9 to TRBJ2-3; 8 bases align to TRBD2. This CDR3 region has 17 residues. Germline V CDR1 and CDR2: SGDLS, YYNGEE. V lost 3 bases and J lost 4; bases outside the gene matches: 13. The CDR3 region has the DNA TGTGCCAGCAGCGCGGACTCCGGGACTAGGGGCGCAGATACGCAGTATTTT. This codes for CASSADSGTRGADTQYF.

The chain recombines TRBV24-1 with TRBJ2-7; no firm D call. V lost 7 bases to trimming and J lost 7 bases, with 19 bases between them. The V gene's germline CDR1 is KGHDR and CDR2 SFDVKD. The CDR3 has 14 amino acids. CDR3 nucleotides: TGTGCCACCAGGGTGACCCCAGCTATGGATGAGCAGTACTTC. It encodes CATRVTPAMDEQYF.

This clonotype was seen only a few times. The rearrangement joins TRBV15 to TRBJ2-7, with D unclear. V gave up 0 bases and J gave up 2 bases, with 14 bases separating them. Germline lookup yields CDR1 LNHNV and CDR2 YYDKDF (reference sequence). CDR3 length: 16 amino acids. CDR3 sequence: CATSRDLGPLPYEQYF. CDR3 sequence (DNA): TGTGCCACCAGCAGAGACCTAGGACCTCTCCCCTACGAGCAGTACTTC.

V usage is TRBV20-1 and J usage is TRBJ1-1; 7 nucleotides line up with TRBD1. This CDR3 spans 15 amino acids. With V trimmed by 0 bases and J by 4 bases, 8 bases remained unmatched. Germline V gene data show CDR1 as DFQATT and CDR2 as SNEGSKA (reference sequence). The CDR3 loop reads CSARDPQGDRTEAFF. CDR3 in DNA: TGCAGTGCTAGAGACCCTCAGGGGGATCGCACTGAAGCTTTCTTT.

There are many counts of this clonotype. This sequence joins TRBV7-9 and TRBJ2-1, with TRBD2 matching 10 bases. Germline CDR1 SEHNR, CDR2 FQNEAQ (reference sequence). The CDR3 spans 16 residues. The V and J ends lost 5 bases and 0 bases, in that order; junction bases with no gene match: 4. CDR3 sequence: CASSRTSGASYNEQFF. The DNA of the CDR3 is TGTGCCAGCAGCCGCACTAGCGGGGCCTCCTACAATGAGCAGTTCTTC.

This clonotype was recorded only once. The chain links TRBV19 to TRBJ2-1; TRBD2 agrees at 10 bases. The CDR3 totals 15 residues. The V gene end was trimmed by 5 bases and the J gene end by 10 bases; junction bases not matched to a gene: 11. Germline CDR1 reads LNHDA; CDR2 reads SQIVND (reference sequence). CDR3 loop: CASSLGASGRYEQFF. In DNA form, the CDR3 reads TGTGCCAGTAGTTTGGGGGCTAGCGGGAGATACGAGCAGTTCTTC. The full variable domain, its missing parts supplied by reference TRBV19 and TRBJ2-1, is DGGITQSPKYLFRKEGQNVTLSCEQNLNHDAMYWYRQDPGQGLRLIYYSQIVNDFQKGDIAEGYSVSREKKESFPLTVTSAQKNPTAFYLCASSLGASGRYEQFFGPGTRLTVL.